This is a list of T cell receptor beta chains from one sample in a study of OX40 agonist ivuxolimab in advanced cancers. The protocol was immunoSEQ multiplex PCR, while the TCRdb copy is restricted to in-frame clones and leaves out a portion. The sample includes around 150,000 clones, roughly 94% of them seen just once. Sequencing was performed on CD4+ or CD8+ T cells sorted from blood, taken in a trial of the OX40 agonist ivuxolimab. These receptors originate from an adult with an advanced solid tumor such as melanoma, head and neck, liver or kidney cancer. Both conserved end residues are part of each CDR3.

V,CDR3
TRBV5-1,CASSWGEGPFFGYTF
TRBV7-8,CASSLGTGMAEAFF
TRBV7-9,CASSLGEGANYGYTF
TRBV29-1,CSAGPGTGAEAFF
TRBV30,CAWSVQGGPNTEAFF
TRBV5-1,CASSLVADTQYF
TRBV15,CATSRPPEDPAGWIDTGELFF
TRBV28,CASSSPPGNTIYF
TRBV27,CASSFSNSNQPQHF
TRBV7-6,CASSDRRGTPREQYF
TRBV7-2,CASSRMSGNTEAFF
TRBV7-2,CASSVTSAQETQYF
TRBV30,CAWALGQDYGYTF
TRBV5-1,CASSMTGPGVINTEAFF
TRBV4-2,CASSQEYRVPQPQHF
TRBV6-1,CASSGPGVVNYGYTF
TRBV10-3,CAISGLAGGQETQYF
TRBV19,CASSRGPDNEQFF
TRBV5-1,CASSHGRRSTDTQYF
TRBV6-5,CASSTLRGELFF
TRBV7-7,CASSLYQGATGELFF
TRBV18,CASSPLAGRTATEAFF
TRBV18,CASSPDPGRGYTF
TRBV10-3,CANSGTSSYEQYF
TRBV11-2,CASSSIGRGPGYTF
TRBV2,CASRNRFNTEAFF
TRBV6-1,CASSAERGVGELFF
TRBV5-6,CASSLVTLQETQYF
TRBV30,CAWSVYLMGTEAFF
TRBV4-1,CASTSQGSSYNEQFF
TRBV28,CASSLSYLSYEQYF
TRBV5-8,CASSLWGAGTDTQYF
TRBV25-1,CASSDPGPLSGNTIYF
TRBV7-8,CASSLGTSKETQYF
TRBV5-4,CASSLAGERNQPQHF
TRBV18,CASSPSRGAGEQFF
TRBV6-1,CASSETLYTQYF
TRBV7-2,CASSLAAQSYNEQFF
TRBV19,CASSTPRTGGTETQYF
TRBV6-5,CASSYSINPGGYTF
TRBV6-5,CASSYGHPGETQYF
TRBV28,CASRRPGTDTQYF
TRBV5-1,CASNEGATEAFF
TRBV10-3,CAISGGGGAETQYF
TRBV5-1,CASIRAGGPSYNEQFF
TRBV12-5,CASGTGQGNQPQHF
TRBV5-1,CASSVNRDTTNYGYTF
TRBV6-5,CASRQGMGNTGELFF
TRBV5-1,CASSLAVGDETQYF
TRBV7-2,CASSPESGNIQYF
TRBV27,CASSSRQAGEQYF
TRBV2,CASRSGRTEAFF
TRBV6-1,CASSDEAWNTEAFF
TRBV28,CASSSGQRTDTQYF